This T cell receptor (beta chain) was obtained from a study of T cell responses to AZD1222 COVID-19 vaccine. General observations from the study: White British people made up most donors, females outnumbered males, and clonal diversity was possibly underestimated. Increases in Spike-specific TCR breadth and depth were seen after two AZD1222 doses. Unmutated variant regions are reportedly targeted by nearly half of spike-specific TCRs.

For this clone: Its antigen remains unknown.

Clones were read by immunoSEQ multiplex PCR, and TCRdb kept only the in-frame ones, dropping some. Of about 150,000 clones listed, 90% are singletons. The CDR3 runs to 15 residues. Germline assignment: CDR1 LNHDA and CDR2 SQIVND (reference sequence). The V gene lost 1 base and the J gene lost 1 base, with 5 bases spanning the gap. V usage is TRBV19 and J usage is TRBJ2-6; D is perhaps TRBD1 (5 bases). The sequenced sample was peripheral blood, obtained 28 days after the second AZD1222 dose. The clonotype was recovered from an adult who received the AZD1222 COVID-19 vaccine. Here the CDR3 reads CASSIAGSGANVLTF. The DNA for the CDR3 is TGTGCCAGTAGTATAGCAGGGTCTGGGGCCAACGTCCTGACTTTC.